This TCR beta chain was captured in a study of shared clonotypes between healthy human individuals. Across the whole study: CD4 naive cells filled three plates per donor, CD4 memory three, CD8 naive two and CD8 memory one.

Genomic DNA of every subset was divided equally among multiple immunoSEQ plates. The sorted-subset replicate PCRs were given about 210 ng DNA, which is approximately 30,000 T cell genomes. Assay: immunoSEQ multiplex PCR; the TCRdb copy retains only in-frame clones and omits some. The repertoire holds about 730,000 clones, roughly 72% seen once, with about 1.7% in the top ten. The sample holds a few counts of this clone. All donors were Caucasian adults living in Nashville, Tennessee. Trimming took 3 bases from V and 5 from J; bases not matched to a gene: 2. CDR1 is LNHNV and CDR2 is YYDKDF in the germline V gene (reference sequence). The CDR3 extends over 13 amino acids.

This sequence joins TRBV15 and TRBJ1-1, with 8 bases matching TRBD1. This receptor was identified in a woman younger than 45 in good health. Sequences were obtained from memory CD4+ T cells sorted from blood. As for subset: CD45RA-negative fraction. CDR3 in amino acids: CATSSDRGTEAFF. CDR3 nucleotides: TGTGCCACCAGCAGTGACAGGGGTACTGAAGCTTTCTTT.